These T cell receptor beta chains were read from a single sample in a study of prognosis after radiotherapy for stage I lung cancer. TCRdb called the multiplex PCR reads again in MiXCR, with one record for every CDR3 protein. The sample holds 20,000 to 30,000 distinct CDR3 sequences, roughly two fifths seen once. The sample was PBMCs, taken before or after stereotactic body radiation therapy (not recorded which). These receptors were obtained from a donor aged 50 or older with non-small cell lung cancer. The CDR3 runs from the conserved cysteine through the conserved F or W. The order of the fields is clone size, J gene, V gene, D gene, CDR3 protein, CDR3 DNA. The D gene is left open where the match is weak. Size values are once, few and many counts, or a class for expanded clones, and some rows have none.

few,TRBJ2-7,TRBV28,-,CASRPGRTYEQYF,TGTGCCAGCAGACCCGGCCGTACCTACGAGCAGTACTTC
medium-sized,TRBJ2-2,TRBV9,-,CASSVELPPNTGELFF,TGTGCCAGCAGCGTAGAACTCCCGCCGAACACCGGGGAGCTGTTTTTT
-,TRBJ2-3,TRBV19,-,CASSIAEEGTHYF,TGTGCCAGTAGTATAGCCGAAGAAGGTACGCATTATTTT
many,TRBJ2-7,TRBV9,-,CASMVVWEQYF,TGTGCCAGCATGGTGGTCTGGGAGCAGTACTTC
-,TRBJ1-5,TRBV28,-,CASSGGGGRGQPQHF,TGTGCCAGCAGTGGAGGGGGGGGTAGGGGTCAGCCCCAGCATTTT
many,TRBJ2-1,TRBV7-3,-,CASSSLGMSYNEQFF,TGTGCCAGCAGCTCCCTTGGGATGTCCTACAATGAGCAGTTCTTC
-,TRBJ1-2,TRBV28,-,CASRFSLGDCYTF,TGTGCCAGCAGGTTCTCGCTGGGCGATTGCTACACCTTC
-,TRBJ2-7,TRBV6-1,TRBD2,CESQDLGLAGGEQYF,TGTGAAAGCCAGGACCTGGGACTAGCGGGAGGGGAGCAGTACTTC
once,TRBJ2-3,TRBV6-1,-,CASSPPRDTQYF,TGTGCCAGCAGCCCTCCTAGGGATACGCAGTATTTT
many,TRBJ2-3,TRBV11-2,TRBD2,CASSLDGGRRDTQYF,TGTGCCAGCAGCTTAGACGGCGGGAGGAGGGATACGCAGTATTTT
many,TRBJ1-5,TRBV5-6,-,CASTRGTYSNQPQHF,TGTGCCAGCACGCGAGGGACCTATAGCAATCAGCCCCAGCATTTT
medium-sized,TRBJ2-7,TRBV28,-,CASSLQGFEQYF,TGTGCCAGCAGTCTACAGGGTTTCGAGCAGTACTTC
many,TRBJ2-5,TRBV15,-,CATSRDPGHRKETQYF,TGTGCCACCAGCAGAGACCCCGGACACAGAAAAGAGACCCAGTACTTC
many,TRBJ1-4,TRBV7-9,TRBD1,CASSEDRGFVKLFF,TGTGCCAGCAGCGAAGACAGGGGGTTCGTGAAACTGTTTTTT
-,TRBJ1-5,TRBV12-3/TRBV12-4,-,CASSSGTGSNHPHHF,TGTGCCAGCAGTTCCGGGACCGGGAGCAATCATCCCCATCATTTT
-,TRBJ1-1,TRBV20-1,-,CSARVRGGMNTEAFF,TGCAGTGCTAGAGTTCGGGGCGGGATGAACACTGAAGCTTTCTTT
-,TRBJ1-5,TRBV6-8,-,CASSESGYQPQHF,TGTGCCAGCAGTGAAAGCGGGTATCAGCCCCAGCATTTT
-,TRBJ1-2,TRBV7-9,-,CASSLEGGSLMRYTF,TGTGCCAGCAGCTTAGAGGGGGGTTCCCTTATGCGCTACACCTTC
many,TRBJ1-3,TRBV28,TRBD1,CASSTHRGTANTIYF,TGTGCCAGCAGTACCCACAGGGGGACTGCGAACACCATATATTTT
medium-sized,TRBJ2-2,TRBV12-3/TRBV12-4,-,CASSLGPPGTGELFF,TGTGCCAGCAGTTTAGGCCCTCCGGGCACCGGGGAGCTGTTTTTT